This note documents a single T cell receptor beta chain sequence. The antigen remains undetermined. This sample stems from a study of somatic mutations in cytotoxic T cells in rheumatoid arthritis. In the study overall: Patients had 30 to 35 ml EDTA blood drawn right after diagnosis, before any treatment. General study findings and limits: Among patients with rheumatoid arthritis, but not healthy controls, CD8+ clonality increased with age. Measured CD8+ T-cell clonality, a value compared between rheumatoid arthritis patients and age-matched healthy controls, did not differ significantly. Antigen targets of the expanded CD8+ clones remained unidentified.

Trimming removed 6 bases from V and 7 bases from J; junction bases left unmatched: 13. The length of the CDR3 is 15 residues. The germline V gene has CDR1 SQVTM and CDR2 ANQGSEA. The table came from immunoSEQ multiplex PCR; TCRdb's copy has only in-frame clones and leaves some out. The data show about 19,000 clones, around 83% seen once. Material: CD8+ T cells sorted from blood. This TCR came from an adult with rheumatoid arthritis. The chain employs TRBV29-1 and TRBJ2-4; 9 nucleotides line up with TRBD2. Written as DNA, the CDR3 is TGCAGCGTGGCTGAGACTAGCGGAATCTTGAACATTCAGTACTTC. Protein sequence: CSVAETSGILNIQYF. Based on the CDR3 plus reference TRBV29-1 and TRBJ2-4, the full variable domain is SAVISQKPSRDICQRGTSLTIQCQVDSQVTMMFWYRQQPGQSLTLIATANQGSEATYESGFVIDKFPISRPNLTFSTLTVSNMSPEDSSIYLCSVAETSGILNIQYFGAGTRLSVL.